This is a list of T cell receptor beta chains from one sample in a study of shared clonotypes between healthy human individuals. This table comes from immunoSEQ multiplex PCR, and its TCRdb copy is limited to in-frame clones, with some not included. The top ten hold more than 0.9% of the sample, which has under 2,000,000 clones, about 95% seen once. Sequencing was carried out using naive CD8+ T cells sorted from blood. These receptors came from a young man in good health. CDR3s include the opening cysteine and the closing phenylalanine or tryptophan. A D gene is named only where the DNA matches it firmly. Clone size appears in some rows only: once, few, many, or a class for an expanded clone.

v_gene,j_gene,d_gene,abundance,CDR3aa,CDR3nt
TRBV7-9,TRBJ1-2,TRBD1,once,CASSLFLTGGYGYTF,TGTGCCAGCAGCTTATTCTTGACAGGGGGCTATGGCTACACCTTC
TRBV4-3,TRBJ1-4,.,.,CASSQEPRVFEKLFF,TGCGCCAGCAGCCAAGAACCCAGGGTTTTCGAAAAACTGTTTTTT
TRBV7-9,TRBJ2-7,TRBD1,.,CASSLGPGQGSYEQYF,TGTGCCAGCAGCTTAGGGCCGGGACAGGGCTCCTACGAGCAGTACTTC
TRBV2,TRBJ2-5,TRBD2,.,CASSVVLAGEETQYF,TGTGCCAGCAGTGTCGTACTAGCGGGGGAAGAGACCCAGTACTTC
TRBV6-1,TRBJ2-3,TRBD2,.,CASSVSGGGITDTQYF,TGTGCCAGCAGTGTCAGCGGGGGGGGGATCACAGATACGCAGTATTTT
TRBV4-1,TRBJ2-1,.,.,CASSQRSVDEQFF,TGCGCCAGCAGCCAACGTAGCGTGGATGAGCAGTTCTTC
TRBV5-1,TRBJ2-5,.,.,CASSLEGGFQETQYF,TGCGCCAGCAGCTTGGAGGGGGGGTTTCAAGAGACCCAGTACTTC
TRBV4-1,TRBJ1-1,.,.,CASSSRGGEAFF,TGCGCCAGCAGCTCGCGAGGGGGGGAAGCTTTCTTT
TRBV4-1,TRBJ2-5,.,.,CASSQRNIEETQYF,TGCGCCAGCAGCCAACGCAACATAGAAGAGACCCAGTACTTC
TRBV2,TRBJ2-7,TRBD1,.,CASSEAHPTGESYEQYF,TGTGCCAGCAGTGAAGCCCATCCGACAGGGGAGTCCTACGAGCAGTACTTC
TRBV4-2,TRBJ2-4,TRBD2,.,CASSQVGQRSSGGDIQYF,TGTGCCAGCAGCCAAGTTGGGCAGAGGTCTAGCGGGGGAGACATTCAGTACTTC
TRBV28,TRBJ2-7,.,.,CASSLTESYEQYF,TGTGCCAGCAGTCTTACCGAGTCCTACGAGCAGTACTTC
TRBV19,TRBJ1-1,.,.,CASRDKGMNTEAFF,TGTGCCAGTCGGGACAAGGGGATGAACACTGAAGCTTTCTTT
TRBV5-1,TRBJ1-3,.,.,CASSFDLGSGNTIYF,TGCGCCAGCAGCTTTGACTTGGGCTCTGGAAACACCATATATTTT
TRBV10-3,TRBJ2-2,TRBD1,.,CAISEGTGSTGELFF,TGTGCCATCAGTGAGGGGACAGGGAGCACCGGGGAGCTGTTTTTT
TRBV7-9,TRBJ2-7,TRBD2,once,CASEGSGRALDEQYF,TGTGCCAGCGAAGGGAGCGGGAGGGCCCTAGACGAGCAGTACTTC
TRBV11-2,TRBJ2-7,.,few,CASSLGGSYEQYF,TGTGCCAGCAGCTTAGGGGGGTCCTACGAGCAGTACTTC
TRBV6-5,TRBJ2-3,TRBD1,.,CASSYGQGEDTQYF,TGTGCCAGCAGTTACGGACAGGGGGAAGATACGCAGTATTTT
TRBV27,TRBJ1-4,TRBD1,.,CASSSGGTSEKLFF,TGTGCCAGCAGTTCAGGGGGAACGAGTGAAAAACTGTTTTTT
TRBV4-1,TRBJ1-4,.,.,CASSPREGIATNEKLFF,TGCGCCAGCAGCCCACGGGAAGGGATTGCGACTAATGAAAAACTGTTTTTT
TRBV16,TRBJ2-7,.,.,CASSVIQSSYEQYF,TGTGCCAGCAGCGTGATACAGAGCTCCTACGAGCAGTACTTC
TRBV7-8,TRBJ2-1,TRBD2,.,CASSRLAGEDEQFF,TGTGCCAGCAGTAGACTAGCGGGAGAGGATGAGCAGTTCTTC
TRBV2,TRBJ1-5,.,.,CASSEGLYSNQPQHF,TGTGCCAGCAGTGAGGGACTATATAGCAATCAGCCCCAGCATTTT
TRBV11-2,TRBJ1-1,.,.,CASSESLVGQLNTEAFF,TGTGCCAGCAGCGAATCCCTTGTAGGACAATTGAACACTGAAGCTTTCTTT
TRBV2,TRBJ2-7,TRBD2,.,CASSEGLAISEQYF,TGTGCCAGCAGTGAGGGACTAGCGATATCCGAGCAGTACTTC
TRBV18,TRBJ2-7,.,.,CASSSVAYEQYF,TGTGCCAGCTCATCCGTGGCCTACGAGCAGTACTTC
TRBV5-6,TRBJ2-5,.,.,CASSLEAEETQYF,TGTGCCAGCAGCTTGGAGGCGGAAGAGACCCAGTACTTC
TRBV4-3,TRBJ2-1,TRBD2,.,CASSQDRAGVSYNEQFF,TGCGCCAGCAGCCAAGATCGAGCGGGAGTCTCCTACAATGAGCAGTTCTTC
TRBV29-1,TRBJ2-1,.,.,CSFRVSSITYNEQFF,TGCAGCTTCCGGGTTTCTAGCATTACCTACAATGAGCAGTTCTTC
TRBV1,TRBJ2-5,.,.,CTSSQDKREESETQYF,TGCACCAGCAGCCAAGATAAGCGGGAGGAGAGCGAGACCCAGTACTTC
TRBV5-6,TRBJ2-3,.,.,CASSLSGGTDTQYF,TGTGCCAGCAGCTTGTCAGGGGGCACAGATACGCAGTATTTT
TRBV27,TRBJ2-7,TRBD1,.,CASSYSQGAHSYEQYF,TGTGCCAGCAGTTATTCACAGGGGGCTCATTCCTACGAGCAGTACTTC
TRBV9,TRBJ2-1,.,.,CASSVGGGRTNEQFF,TGTGCCAGCAGCGTAGGTGGGGGACGAACGAATGAGCAGTTCTTC
TRBV7-9,TRBJ1-1,.,.,CASSLWAGSNTEAFF,TGTGCCAGCAGCTTATGGGCAGGTTCGAACACTGAAGCTTTCTTT
TRBV6-1,TRBJ2-7,TRBD1,.,CASREGQGVIYEQYF,TGTGCCAGCAGGGAGGGACAGGGGGTTATCTACGAGCAGTACTTC
TRBV11-3,TRBJ2-1,.,.,CASSLAGPSNEQFF,TGTGCCAGCAGCTTAGCGGGGCCCAGTAATGAGCAGTTCTTC
TRBV2,TRBJ2-1,TRBD2,.,CASSLAGGSYNEQFF,TGTGCCAGCAGTCTAGCGGGAGGGTCCTACAATGAGCAGTTCTTC
TRBV4-3,TRBJ2-7,.,.,CASSQELGYEQYF,TGCGCCAGCAGCCAAGAGCTGGGCTACGAGCAGTACTTC
TRBV5-8,TRBJ2-5,.,.,CASSSRPGPQETQYF,TGTGCCAGCAGCTCCCGCCCCGGCCCTCAAGAGACCCAGTACTTC
TRBV5-4,TRBJ2-7,.,.,CASSSQGWGVEQYF,TGTGCCAGCAGCTCCCAAGGTTGGGGAGTCGAGCAGTACTTC
TRBV30,TRBJ2-6,.,.,CAWEISGANVLTF,TGTGCCTGGGAAATTTCTGGGGCCAACGTCCTGACTTTC
TRBV7-9,TRBJ2-4,TRBD2,.,CASSFSGGAKNIQYF,TGTGCCAGCAGCTTTAGCGGGGGGGCCAAAAACATTCAGTACTTC
TRBV13,TRBJ1-1,.,.,CASRFRDTKPPEAFF,TGTGCCAGCAGGTTTAGGGACACAAAACCCCCTGAAGCTTTCTTT
TRBV27,TRBJ2-3,.,.,CASSPPVPNARDTQYF,TGTGCCAGCAGTCCCCCCGTTCCCAATGCTAGAGATACGCAGTATTTT
TRBV2,TRBJ2-3,TRBD1,.,CASSLRTGGPTDTQYF,TGTGCCAGCAGCCTGAGGACAGGGGGCCCCACAGATACGCAGTATTTT
TRBV30,TRBJ2-5,.,.,CAWLRDSLISAYQETQYF,TGTGCCTGGCTCCGGGACTCCCTAATCTCGGCGTACCAAGAGACCCAGTACTTC
TRBV10-2,TRBJ2-2,.,.,CASSERDSNTGELFF,TGCGCCAGCAGTGAGAGGGACTCCAACACCGGGGAGCTGTTTTTT
TRBV9,TRBJ2-3,.,.,CASSVGLDSTDTQYF,TGTGCCAGCAGCGTAGGGTTGGATAGCACAGATACGCAGTATTTT
TRBV4-1,TRBJ2-3,TRBD2,once,CASSQDVAGGTDTQYF,TGCGCCAGCAGCCAAGATGTGGCGGGAGGGACAGATACGCAGTATTTT